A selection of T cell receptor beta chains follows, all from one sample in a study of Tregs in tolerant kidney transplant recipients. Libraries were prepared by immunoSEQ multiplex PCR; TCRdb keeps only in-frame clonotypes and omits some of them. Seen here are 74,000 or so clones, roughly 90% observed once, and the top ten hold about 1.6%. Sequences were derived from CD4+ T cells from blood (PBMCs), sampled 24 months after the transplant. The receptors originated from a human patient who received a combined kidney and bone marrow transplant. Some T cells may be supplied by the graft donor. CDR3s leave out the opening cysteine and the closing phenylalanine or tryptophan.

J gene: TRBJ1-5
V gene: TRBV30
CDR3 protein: AWSGSPDQPQH

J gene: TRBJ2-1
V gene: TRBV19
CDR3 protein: ASNQGDYNEQF

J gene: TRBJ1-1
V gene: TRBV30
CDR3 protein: AWAPGQWNTEAF

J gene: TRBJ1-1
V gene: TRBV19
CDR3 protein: ASSAGGFTEAF

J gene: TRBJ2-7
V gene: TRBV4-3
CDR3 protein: ASSPDDSDSYEQY

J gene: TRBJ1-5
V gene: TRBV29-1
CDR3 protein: SVVYGGNQPQH

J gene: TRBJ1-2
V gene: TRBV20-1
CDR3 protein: SATSSRGYT

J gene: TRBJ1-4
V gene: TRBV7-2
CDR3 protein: ASSLRGGGKLF

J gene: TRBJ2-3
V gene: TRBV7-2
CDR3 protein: ASSFFSGPSTDTQY

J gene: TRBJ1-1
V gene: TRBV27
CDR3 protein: ASSPRGDTEAF

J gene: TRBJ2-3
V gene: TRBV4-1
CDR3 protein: ASRDDRGRKSPNTDTQY

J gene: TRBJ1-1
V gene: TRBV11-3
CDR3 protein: ASSLTGVGGTEAF

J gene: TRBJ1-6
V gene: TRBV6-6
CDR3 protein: ASSYWDRVNSPLH

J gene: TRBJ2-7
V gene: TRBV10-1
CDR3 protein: ASSAPGYEQY

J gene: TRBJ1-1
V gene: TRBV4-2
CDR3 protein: ASSQDKKGRGNTEAF

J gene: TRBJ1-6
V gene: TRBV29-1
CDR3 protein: SVRDRAFGNSPLH

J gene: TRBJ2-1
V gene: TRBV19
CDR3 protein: ASTPDSYNEQF

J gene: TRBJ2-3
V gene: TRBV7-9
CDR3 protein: ASSFVAASTDTQY

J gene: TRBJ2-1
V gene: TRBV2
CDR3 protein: ASSEDRGNEQF

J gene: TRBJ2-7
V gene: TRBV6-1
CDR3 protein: ASSVETGSYEQY

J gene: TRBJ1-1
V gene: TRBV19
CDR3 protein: ASSIDLRTQAF

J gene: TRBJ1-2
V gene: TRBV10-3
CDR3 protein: AISGTGKLHGYT

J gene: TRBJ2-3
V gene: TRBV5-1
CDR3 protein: ASSLAGGEGTDTQY

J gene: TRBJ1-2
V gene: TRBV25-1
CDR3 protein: ASSEFRGRGGYT

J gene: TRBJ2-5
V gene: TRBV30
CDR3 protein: AGTGEGLGQY

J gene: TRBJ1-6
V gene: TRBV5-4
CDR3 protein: ASSTTGDGSSPLH

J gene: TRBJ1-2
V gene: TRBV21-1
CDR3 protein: ASSQINRGRYYGYT

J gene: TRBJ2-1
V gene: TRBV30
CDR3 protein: AWVSAESGEQF

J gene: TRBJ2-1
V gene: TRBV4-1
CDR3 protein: ASSPSSGRWNEQF

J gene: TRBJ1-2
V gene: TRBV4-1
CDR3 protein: ASSREGSTGGAGYGYT

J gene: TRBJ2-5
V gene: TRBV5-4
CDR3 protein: ASSPGVGETQY

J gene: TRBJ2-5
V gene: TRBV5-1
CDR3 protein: ASSLGQTSIQETQY

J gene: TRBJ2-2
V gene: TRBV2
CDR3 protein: ASSWIARNTGELF

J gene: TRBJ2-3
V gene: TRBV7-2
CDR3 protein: ASGLAGGYTDTQY

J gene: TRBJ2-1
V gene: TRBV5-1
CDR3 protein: ASSFIQGSKNEQF

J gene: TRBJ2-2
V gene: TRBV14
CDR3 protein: ASSRYGGTQSGELF

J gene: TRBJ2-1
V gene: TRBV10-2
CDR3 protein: ASSGGRTEQF

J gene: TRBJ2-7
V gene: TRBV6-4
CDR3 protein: ASRPGVILYEQY

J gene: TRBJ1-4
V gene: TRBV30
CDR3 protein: AWSVLGGEKLF

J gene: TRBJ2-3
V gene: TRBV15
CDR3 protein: ATSRGFQGIDTQY

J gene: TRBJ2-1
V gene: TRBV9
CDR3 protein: ASPQGVALSSYNEQF

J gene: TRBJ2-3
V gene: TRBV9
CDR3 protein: ASSVSVGSDGLAQY

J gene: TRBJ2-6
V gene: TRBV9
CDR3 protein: ASSVVEDFPSSGANVLT

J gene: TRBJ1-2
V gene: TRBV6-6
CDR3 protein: ASTPWDREYGYT

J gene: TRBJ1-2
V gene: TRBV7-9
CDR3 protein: ASSKEDYGYT

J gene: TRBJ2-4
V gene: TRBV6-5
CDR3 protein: ASSLRRAGNQY

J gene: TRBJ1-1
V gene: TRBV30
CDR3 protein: AWMARLIGTEAF

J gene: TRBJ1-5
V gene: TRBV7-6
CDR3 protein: ASSSSRDQPQH

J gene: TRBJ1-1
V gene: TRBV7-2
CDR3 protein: ASSLAYHRGGFTNTEAF

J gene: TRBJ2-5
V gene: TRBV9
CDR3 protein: ASSVGRLGETQY